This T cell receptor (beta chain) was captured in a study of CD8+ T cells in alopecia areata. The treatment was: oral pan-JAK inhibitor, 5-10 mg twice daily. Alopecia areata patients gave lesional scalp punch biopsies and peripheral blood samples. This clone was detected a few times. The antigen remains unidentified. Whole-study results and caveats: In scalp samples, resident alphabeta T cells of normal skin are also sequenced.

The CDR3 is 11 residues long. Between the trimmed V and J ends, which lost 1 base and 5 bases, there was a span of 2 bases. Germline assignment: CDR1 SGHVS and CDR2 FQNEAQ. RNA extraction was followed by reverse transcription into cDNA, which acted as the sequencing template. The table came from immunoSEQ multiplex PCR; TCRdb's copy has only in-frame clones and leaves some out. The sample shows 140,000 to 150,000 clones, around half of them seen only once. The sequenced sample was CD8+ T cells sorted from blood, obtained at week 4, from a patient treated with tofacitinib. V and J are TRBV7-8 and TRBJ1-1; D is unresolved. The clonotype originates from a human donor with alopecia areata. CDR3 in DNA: TGTGCCAGCAGCTTAGGGACTGAAGCTTTCTTT. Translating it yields CASSLGTEAFF.